This entry concerns a single T cell receptor (beta chain). The sample comes from a study of blood T cell repertoires in COVID-19. Trimming cost V 2 bases and J 8 bases, with 21 bases left between them. This CDR3 comprises 17 residues. Per the germline V gene, CDR1 is MGHRA and CDR2 is YSYEKL. Using immunoSEQ multiplex PCR, the repertoire was profiled, and TCRdb retains in-frame clones only, with some absent. The table has 250,000 to 400,000 clones, about nine tenths seen once. Sequencing was carried out using peripheral blood. The chain has TRBV4-1 and TRBJ1-4, with D maybe TRBD1 (5 bases). The clonotype originates from a woman aged 25 to 39 with COVID-19, enrolled during active disease. The CDR3 reads CASSQRVSGMGWEKLFF. CDR3 in DNA: TGCGCCAGCAGCCAACGTGTGTCAGGGATGGGATGGGAAAAACTGTTTTTT.